What follows are 20 T cell receptor beta chains derived from one specimen sequenced in a study of blood T cell repertoires in COVID-19. Sequenced by immunoSEQ multiplex PCR; TCRdb stores in-frame clones only, minus some. The sample carries under 70,000 clones, 75% to 95% recorded once. Input material: peripheral blood. These receptors all stem from a human donor with active COVID-19. The donor label of this sample is uncertain.

The V gene is TRBV19, the J gene TRBJ2-3; TRBD2 matches 8 bases. The V segment lost 3 bases and the J segment 4 bases; nucleotides outside the gene matches: 9. The CDR3 is 16 residues long. The germline V gene encodes CDR1 LNHDA and CDR2 SQIVND (reference sequence). CDR3 sequence: CASSMWGSGASDTQYF. CDR3 in DNA: TGTGCCAGTAGTATGTGGGGTAGCGGGGCCTCAGATACGCAGTATTTT.

The J gene is TRBJ1-5, the V gene TRBV18; 7 nucleotides match TRBD1. The germline V gene encodes CDR1 KGHSH and CDR2 LQKENI. Germline trimming cut 4 bases from V and 4 bases from J; bases unmatched to any gene: 10. The CDR3 spans 16 residues. The CDR3: CASSLTSMTGNQPQHF. Here the CDR3 DNA reads TGTGCCAGCTCACTTACATCTATGACAGGGAATCAGCCCCAGCATTTT.

This chain connects TRBV7-3 to TRBJ2-3, with 10 positions matching TRBD1. The germline gives CDR1 SGHTA, CDR2 FQGTGA. V shed 3 bases and J 3 bases; nucleotides not matched to a gene: 3. The CDR3 length is 15 residues. Written as DNA, the CDR3 is TGTGCCAGCAGCTTGACAGGGGGCTATACAGATACGCAGTATTTT. Its protein product is CASSLTGGYTDTQYF. Looking up the rest from reference TRBV7-3 and TRBJ2-3 gives the full variable domain: GAGVSQTPSNKVTEKGKYVELRCDPISGHTALYWYRQSLGQGPEFLIYFQGTGAADDSGLPNDRFFAVRPEGSVSTLKIQRTERGDSAVYLCASSLTGGYTDTQYFGPGTRLTVL.

The chain carries TRBV11-1 and TRBJ1-1; no definite D call. The CDR3 totals 16 residues. The germline gives CDR1 SGHAT, CDR2 FQDESV (reference sequence). Trimming took off 1 base at V and 2 bases at J, with 14 bases between the two ends. The CDR3 reads CASSLVTAGGNTEAFF. DNA of the CDR3: TGTGCCAGCAGCTTAGTAACCGCGGGAGGAAACACTGAAGCTTTCTTT.

The chain recombines TRBV27 with TRBJ2-2; 7 bases match TRBD2. The V segment lost 6 bases and the J segment 1 base; nucleotides outside the gene matches: 8. The CDR3 is made up of 16 amino acids. CDR1 and CDR2 (germline): MNHEY, SMNVEV (reference sequence). CDR3 DNA sequence: TGTGCCAGCAGGACCGCGCGCGGGGGGAACACCGGGGAGCTGTTTTTT. Translation gives CASRTARGGNTGELFF.

This sequence joins TRBV29-1 and TRBJ1-1; the D is unclear. The CDR3 loop spans 15 amino acids. V dropped 0 bases and J dropped 4 bases, with 15 bases sitting between them. CDR1 SQVTM and CDR2 ANQGSEA come from the germline V gene. CDR3 bases: TGCAGCGTTGAAGAAGTTGGCCTGGGAGGCACTGAAGCTTTCTTT. This codes for CSVEEVGLGGTEAFF.

This clone was seen only once. This sequence joins TRBV19 and TRBJ1-5, with D possibly TRBD1 on 5 matching bases. The CDR3 totals 15 residues. Trimming took off 5 bases at V and 3 bases at J, with 14 bases between the two ends. Germline loops: CDR1 LNHDA, CDR2 SQIVND (reference sequence). In nucleotides, the CDR3 is TGTGCCAGTAGTCAGGGAAGGGTTCTCAATCAGCCCCAGCATTTT. This encodes CASSQGRVLNQPQHF.

The rearrangement uses TRBV30 and TRBJ2-1, with a possible D match to TRBD2 (5 bases). Trimming stripped 6 bases from V and 3 bases from J, with 15 bases between. The length of the CDR3 is 14 residues. In germline, CDR1 is GTSNPN, CDR2 SVGIG (reference sequence). CDR3 DNA: TGTGCCTGTCCTAAAGCGGTCTTCTACAATGAGCAGTTCTTC. This encodes CACPKAVFYNEQFF.

Only one count was recorded for this clone. The V and J genes are TRBV3-1 (or the pseudogene TRBV3-2) and TRBJ2-3, with a possible D match to TRBD2 (5 bases). Germline CDR1 is LGHDT and CDR2 is YNNKEL (reference sequence). Trimming pared 0 bases from V and 2 bases from J, leaving 21 bases between. The CDR3 is made up of 19 amino acids. The CDR3 protein is CASSQDGISEGGLTDTQYF. As DNA, the CDR3 is TGTGCCAGCAGCCAAGATGGTATTAGCGAAGGCGGGCTCACAGATACGCAGTATTTT.

The CDR3 coding sequence is TGTGCCAGCAGCGAACCCTCTAGCGGGGGGGCCGGGAATGAGCAGTTCTTC. Amino acids: CASSEPSSGGAGNEQFF. The gene calls are TRBV9 and TRBJ2-1; 12 nucleotides line up with TRBD2. CDR3 size: 17 residues. The germline gives CDR1 SGDLS, CDR2 YYNGEE. Trimming removed 3 bases from V and 7 bases from J; junction bases left unmatched: 11. The complete variable domain, with remaining parts taken from reference TRBV9 and TRBJ2-1, reads DSGVTQTPKHLITATGQRVTLRCSPRSGDLSVYWYQQSLDQGLQFLIQYYNGEERAKGNILERFSAQQFPDLHSELNLSSLELGDSALYFCASSEPSSGGAGNEQFFGPGTRLTVL.

Only a few counts were recorded for this clone. The V call is TRBV7-7, the J call TRBJ2-7; 8 nucleotides align to TRBD1. The germline V gene has CDR1 SSHAT and CDR2 FNYEAQ (reference sequence). The CDR3 loop spans 16 amino acids. The CDR3 nucleotides read TGTGCTAGCAGCTCCCAGGACAGGGAGAGCTCCTACGAGCAGTACGTC. This codes for CASSSQDRESSYEQYV.

This rearrangement joins TRBV3-1 (or the pseudogene TRBV3-2) to TRBJ1-6; TRBD1 matches 10 bases. The germline gives CDR1 LGHDT, CDR2 YNNKEL (reference sequence). The V gene end was trimmed by 3 bases and the J gene end by 5 bases; junction bases not matched to a gene: 4. The CDR3 sequence is 16 residues long. The CDR3 nucleotides read TGTGCCAGCAGCCAGAGGGACAGGGGAGATAATTCACCCCTCCACTTT. It translates to CASSQRDRGDNSPLHF.

The V call is TRBV7-8, the J call TRBJ2-7; 7 bases are shared with TRBD1. V lost 4 bases and J lost 1; bases outside the gene matches: 10. The CDR3 runs to 16 residues. The germline V gene encodes CDR1 SGHVS and CDR2 FQNEAQ. As DNA, the CDR3 is TGTGCCAGCAGCTCCTTACAGGGGTTGGGTTCCTACGAGCAGTACTTC. Protein sequence: CASSSLQGLGSYEQYF.

The J gene is TRBJ1-1, the V gene TRBV7-6; D unclear. The germline V gene has CDR1 SGHVS and CDR2 FNYEAQ. The CDR3 loop spans 15 amino acids. Trimming pared 5 bases from V and 2 bases from J, leaving 15 bases between. The CDR3 region is CASSPGGGSNTEAFF. DNA for the CDR3: TGTGCCAGCAGCCCCGGCGGAGGGAGCAACACTGAAGCTTTCTTT.

The chain combines TRBV25-1 with TRBJ1-4; D gene unclear. Germline CDR1 and CDR2: MGHDK and SYGVNS. V lost 6 bases, J lost 8 bases, and 13 bases lay in between. The length of the CDR3 is 13 residues. The CDR3 region is CASRGPVREKLFF. The CDR3 bases are TGTGCCAGCAGGGGCCCGGTCCGGGAAAAACTGTTTTTT.

This clone showed up just a few times. Additional DNA sequences in this sample encode the identical CDR3. The gene calls are TRBV6-5 and TRBJ2-5; 9 bases match TRBD1. CDR1 MNHEY and CDR2 SVGAGI come from the germline V gene. V lost 3 bases and J lost 2; bases outside the gene matches: 4. CDR3 length: 15 amino acids. The chain's CDR3 is CASSYGDRVQETQYF. The CDR3 DNA follows: TGTGCCAGCAGTTATGGGGACAGGGTACAAGAGACCCAGTACTTC.

The chain employs TRBV2 and TRBJ2-2, with 9 bases identical to TRBD2. The ends lost 6 bases at V and 5 bases at J; junction bases unmatched: 7. The CDR3 has 15 amino acids. From germline, CDR1 is SNHLY and CDR2 FYNNEI. In DNA form, the CDR3 reads TGTGCCAGCAGCGTTAGCGGGAGTCGAACCGGGGAGCTGTTTTTT. This encodes CASSVSGSRTGELFF.

The chain links TRBV19 to TRBJ2-7; 7 nucleotides align to TRBD1. Germline loops: CDR1 LNHDA, CDR2 SQIVND (reference sequence). The CDR3 has 14 amino acids. The junction had 10 bases not matched to a gene; V was cut back by 7 bases and J by 4 bases. CDR3 residues: CASKAGDRAYEQYV. DNA for the CDR3: TGTGCCAGTAAGGCTGGCGACAGGGCGTACGAGCAGTACGTC.

J is TRBJ2-3 and V is TRBV24-1, with TRBD2 as a possible D gene (6 bases). The V gene lost 3 bases and the J gene lost 4 bases, with 10 bases spanning the gap. CDR1 KGHDR and CDR2 SFDVKD come from the germline V gene. The CDR3 consists of 14 residues. CDR3 coding DNA: TGTGCCACCAGTGATGGGACTCTAGCAGATACGCAGTATTTT. It is translated as CATSDGTLADTQYF.

The rearrangement joins TRBV4-1 to TRBJ1-1; TRBD1 matches 9 bases. The germline V gene encodes CDR1 MGHRA and CDR2 YSYEKL. The CDR3 loop spans 14 amino acids. The trim removed 3 bases at V and 4 bases at J, leaving 3 bases unmatched. CDR3 region: CASSQVTGGTEAFF. The CDR3 nucleotides are TGCGCCAGCAGCCAGGTGACAGGGGGCACTGAAGCTTTCTTT.